This TCR beta chain was captured by sequencing in a study of monozygotic twins with inflammatory bowel disease. For each CDR3 protein, TCRdb gives one entry from its re-call of the 5' RACE reads, without DNA. The sample holds fewer than 200,000 distinct CDR3 sequences. CDR3 size: 15 residues. Germline V CDR1 and CDR2: SGHRS, YFSETQ. The rearrangement joins TRBV5-1 to TRBJ2-2; TCRdb outputs TRBD1, but without DNA this stays unchecked. The sequenced sample was blood. The sequence came from a human donor with ulcerative colitis or Crohn's disease, or a healthy co-twin of an affected twin (not recorded which). CDR3 sequence: CASSLEKQGPGELFF.